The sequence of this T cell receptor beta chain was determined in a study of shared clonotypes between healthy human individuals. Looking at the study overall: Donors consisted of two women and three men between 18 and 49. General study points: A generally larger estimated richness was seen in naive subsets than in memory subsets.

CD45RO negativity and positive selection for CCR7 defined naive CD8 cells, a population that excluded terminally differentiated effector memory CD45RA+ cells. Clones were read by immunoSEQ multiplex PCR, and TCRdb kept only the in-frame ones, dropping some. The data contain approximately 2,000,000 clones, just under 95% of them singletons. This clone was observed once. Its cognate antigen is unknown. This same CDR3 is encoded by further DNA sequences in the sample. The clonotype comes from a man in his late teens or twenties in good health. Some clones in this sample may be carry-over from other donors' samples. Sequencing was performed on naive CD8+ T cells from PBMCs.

The chain's CDR3 is CASSQVGGTGELFF. The CDR3 bases are TGCGCCAGCAGCCAGGTTGGGGGCACCGGGGAGCTGTTTTTT. The chain has TRBV4-1 and TRBJ2-2; D might be TRBD1 or TRBD2, each matching 5 bases. Germline values: CDR1 MGHRA, CDR2 YSYEKL. V was shortened by 3 bases and J by 4 bases, with 9 bases between the two germline ends. The CDR3 totals 14 residues.